This paragraph covers one T cell receptor (beta chain) sequence. Its target is unknown. This sample is part of a study of OX40 agonist ivuxolimab in advanced cancers. Overall study: Having had anti-PD-1, anti-PD-L1 or anti-CTLA-4 therapy before was allowed, and around 44% had some. Study-wide results and limits: Part of the nonresponder group also had normalized T-cell clonal expansion that was low.

Trimming took off 4 bases at V and 3 bases at J, with 12 bases between the two ends. This CDR3 region has 14 residues. CDR1 is MGHDK, CDR2 SYGVNS, per germline. Assay: immunoSEQ multiplex PCR; the TCRdb copy retains only in-frame clones and omits some. The top ten hold 6.5% to 8.5% of the sample, which has 80,000 or so clones, about 87% seen once. The source was CD4+ or CD8+ T cells sorted from blood, collected in a trial of the OX40 agonist ivuxolimab. This chain joins TRBV25-1 and TRBJ1-1; D is possibly TRBD1 (6 bases). The receptor comes from an adult with an advanced solid tumor such as melanoma, head and neck, liver or kidney cancer. CDR3 region: CASSGSWGHTEAFF. The CDR3 bases are TGTGCCAGCAGTGGGTCCTGGGGGCACACTGAAGCTTTCTTT.